This TCR beta chain was recovered during a study of radiotherapy plus CTLA-4 blockade in lung cancer. Study conclusions and caveats: Radiotherapy with ipilimumab was followed by blood expansion of tumor-derived clones.

Treatment of patients with chemo-refractory metastatic non-small-cell lung cancer consisted of focal radiation plus CTLA-4 blockade with ipilimumab. Concerning this clone itself: What it binds is not known.

The assay was immunoSEQ multiplex PCR, and TCRdb's table has in-frame clones only and misses some. This table has about 77,000 clones, under 75% appearing once. V was pared by 1 base and J by 4 bases, with 14 bases between. From germline, CDR1 is SGHKS and CDR2 YYEKEE (reference sequence). CDR3 size: 15 residues. The chain links TRBV5-5 to TRBJ1-1; maybe TRBD1 (5 bases). The sequencing used peripheral blood, collected from a patient treated with radiotherapy plus ipilimumab. The sequence came from a human donor with non-small cell lung cancer whose response to radiotherapy plus ipilimumab could not be evaluated. As DNA, the CDR3 is TGTGCCAGCAGCTTGTGGTTAGGGGAGGGCACTGAAGCTTTCTTT. Protein sequence: CASSLWLGEGTEAFF. Based on the CDR3 plus reference TRBV5-5 and TRBJ1-1, the full variable domain is DAGVTQSPTHLIKTRGQQVTLRCSPISGHKSVSWYQQVLGQGPQFIFQYYEKEERGRGNFPDRFSARQFPNYSSELNVNALLLGDSALYLCASSLWLGEGTEAFFGQGTRLTVV.